The T cell receptor (beta chain) described here comes from a study of persistence of HIV-infected CD4 T cells. Notes on the study in general: CMV- and Gag-responding cells had lower TCRbeta richness than CD3/CD28-responding cells.

There are 14 residues in the CDR3. Germline CDR1 reads SGHTA; CDR2 reads FQGNSA. Trimming removed 6 bases at V and 7 bases at J, with 15 bases between. The stimulus was lysate of CMV-infected fibroblasts, 10 ug/mL. Responding CD4+ T cells were sorted by upregulation of both CD40 ligand and CD69. The immunoSEQ assay was version 4, run in survey mode. Clones were read by immunoSEQ multiplex PCR, and TCRdb kept only the in-frame ones, dropping some. The sample shows approximately 15,000 clones, over 60% of them seen only once. In regard to this clone: Antigen specificity is unknown.

Here the sequenced sample was CD4+ T cells sorted from PBMCs after roughly 18-hour stimulation, taken from a patient who received antiretroviral therapy. This clonotype originated in an adult man with HIV who was CMV-seropositive. The J gene is TRBJ1-4, the V gene TRBV7-2; possible D gene TRBD1, 6 bases. Here the CDR3 reads CASSNRGAGEKLFF. CDR3 nucleotide sequence: TGTGCCAGCAGTAACCGGGGGGCTGGTGAAAAACTGTTTTTT.